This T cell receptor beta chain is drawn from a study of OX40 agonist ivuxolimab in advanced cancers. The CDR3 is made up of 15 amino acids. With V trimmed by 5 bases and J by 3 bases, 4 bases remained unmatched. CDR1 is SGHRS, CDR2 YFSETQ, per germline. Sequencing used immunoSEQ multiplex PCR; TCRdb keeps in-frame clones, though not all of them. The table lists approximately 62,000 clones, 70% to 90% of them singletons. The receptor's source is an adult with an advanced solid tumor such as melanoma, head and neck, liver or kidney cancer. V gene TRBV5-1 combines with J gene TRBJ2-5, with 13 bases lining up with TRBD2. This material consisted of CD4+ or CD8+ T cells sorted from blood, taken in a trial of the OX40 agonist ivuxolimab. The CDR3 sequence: CASRKTSGREETQYF. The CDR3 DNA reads TGCGCCAGCAGAAAAACTAGCGGGAGGGAAGAGACCCAGTACTTC.